A single sample is the source of the 7 T cell receptor beta chains below, sequenced in a study of cytomegalovirus exposure and HLA in healthy donors. Amplification used 60 Vbeta primers and 13 Jbeta primers. The method was immunoSEQ multiplex PCR; TCRdb's version includes in-frame clones alone and lacks a portion of them. The table includes some 100,000 clones, about four fifths detected once. The sequenced material came from PBMCs. All receptors come from a female donor in good health and CMV-seropositive.

This chain links TRBV7-2 with TRBJ2-1, with TRBD1 identical over 10 bases. The CDR3 has 16 amino acids. The V gene end was trimmed by 4 bases and the J gene end by 9 bases; junction bases not matched to a gene: 12. Germline CDR1 SGHTA, CDR2 FQGNSA. The CDR3 nucleotides are TGTGCCAGCAGCTATGGACCGGGACAGGGGAGGGGTGAGCAGTTCTTC. This codes for CASSYGPGQGRGEQFF.

The chain carries TRBV5-1 and TRBJ1-6; possible D gene TRBD1, 6 bases. There are 15 residues in the CDR3. V was clipped by 3 bases and J by 7 bases, with 14 bases between them. The germline CDR1 and CDR2 sequences are SGHRS and YFSETQ. CDR3 residues: CASSWGGGGNSPLHF. The CDR3 region has the DNA TGCGCCAGCAGCTGGGGAGGGGGAGGGAATTCACCCCTCCACTTT.

The CDR3 nucleotides read TGTGCCAGCAGTTACTCTAGCGGGGGGGCCTACGAGCAGTACTTC. It specifies CASSYSSGGAYEQYF. This sequence joins TRBV6-5 and TRBJ2-7; 11 bases map to TRBD2. Looked up from germline, CDR1 is MNHEY and CDR2 is SVGAGI. J was trimmed by 2 bases and V by 0 bases; bases with no gene match: 0. This CDR3 is 15 amino acids long.

J is TRBJ2-5 and V is TRBV14; D ambiguous. CDR1 and CDR2 (germline): SGHDN, FVKESK. The CDR3 sequence is 13 residues long. Between the trimmed V and J ends, which lost 1 base and 7 bases, there was a span of 10 bases. CDR3 in amino acids: CASSQGWSGTQYF. CDR3 nucleotides: TGTGCCAGCAGCCAAGGGTGGTCCGGGACCCAGTACTTC.

The chain employs TRBV19 and TRBJ1-5, with a weak D call TRBD1 (5 bases). Trimming cost V 11 bases and J 0 bases, with 11 bases left between them. Looked up from germline, CDR1 is LNHDA and CDR2 is SQIVND (reference sequence). The CDR3 has 13 residues. The CDR3 reads CAGGTDSNQPQHF. The CDR3 nucleotides are TGTGCCGGAGGGACGGATAGCAATCAGCCCCAGCATTTT.

The rearrangement uses TRBV6-6 and TRBJ2-7, with 8 bases matching TRBD1. The V segment lost 6 bases and the J segment 2 bases; nucleotides outside the gene matches: 9. This CDR3 has 15 residues. Looked up from germline, CDR1 is MNHNY and CDR2 is SVGAGI (reference sequence). The DNA for the CDR3 is TGTGCCAGCAGCAGTCCCGGGACAGGTACCTACGAGCAGTACTTC. Translating it yields CASSSPGTGTYEQYF.

This clone was detected a few times. A junction boundary mismatches the germline segment, possibly from a read error. The chain carries TRBV7-7 and TRBJ1-1; D might be TRBD1 (6 bases). CDR3 length: 13 amino acids. CDR1 is SSHAT, CDR2 FNYEAQ, per germline (reference sequence). CDR3 sequence (DNA): TGTGCTAGCAGCCGACAGGAGAACACTGAAGCTTTCTTT. Translation: CASSRQENTEAFF. The full variable domain, its missing parts supplied by reference TRBV7-7 and TRBJ1-1, is GAGVSQSPRYKVTKRGQDVTLRCDPISSHATLYWYQQALGQGPEFLTYFNYEAQPDKSGLPSDRFSAERPEGSISTLTIQRTEQRDSAMYRCASSRQENTEAFFGQGTRLTVV.